This TCR beta chain was profiled in a study of identical twins. CDR3 size: 14 residues. V lost 6 bases, J lost 8 bases, and 17 bases lay in between. This clonotype came up many times. Its antigen is as yet unknown. General study results and limits: Low generation-probability sequences were in excess among twin-shared out-of-frame alpha sequences. Findings came from cross-sectional statistics, without long-term follow-up of donors.

In TCRdb, the 5' RACE reads were re-called with MiXCR into one record per CDR3 protein. Counted here are some 600,000 distinct CDR3 sequences, under 8.5% occurring once; the ten biggest clones make up around 1.6%. These data also formed part of another study, on yellow fever vaccine responses in identical twins.

The chain recombines TRBV12-3 or TRBV12-4 with TRBJ1-3, with D unresolved. Source material: PBMCs. The source of this sequence is a woman in her late teens or twenties in good health. The CDR3 reads CASSPHPGGYTIYF. The DNA of the CDR3 is TGTGCCAGCAGCCCCCACCCCGGTGGGTACACCATATATTTT.